These 9 T cell receptor beta chains originate from one sample sequenced in a study of cytomegalovirus exposure and HLA in healthy donors. The study ran its PCR with 60 Vbeta and 13 Jbeta primers. TCRdb's table, derived via immunoSEQ multiplex PCR, lists solely in-frame clones and lacks some. The sample data list tens of thousands of clones. The material sequenced was PBMCs. The receptors were sampled from a man aged 50 to 59 in good health and CMV-seropositive.

The chain has TRBV6-5 and TRBJ1-1, with D perhaps matching TRBD1 (5 bases). From germline, CDR1 is MNHEY and CDR2 SVGAGI. The CDR3 extends over 15 amino acids. The V end lost 2 bases, the J end lost 5 bases, and 15 bases lay between the germline ends. The CDR3 coding sequence is TGTGCCAGCAGTTACCTGACAGACATCTTAACTGAAGCTTTCTTT. It codes for CASSYLTDILTEAFF.

This rearrangement joins TRBV5-1 to TRBJ1-4; tentatively, D is TRBD1 (6 bases). CDR1 and CDR2 from the germline V gene are SGHRS and YFSETQ. The CDR3 has 14 amino acids. Trimming removed 4 bases at V and 4 bases at J, with 11 bases between. CDR3 nucleotides: TGCGCCAGCAGCCCGGACAGCGTTAATGAAAAACTGTTTTTT. This encodes CASSPDSVNEKLFF.

J is TRBJ2-5 and V is TRBV11-1, with D maybe TRBD1 (6 bases). The CDR3 is 15 residues long. Looked up from germline, CDR1 is SGHAT and CDR2 is FQDESV (reference sequence). Trimming removed 1 base from V and 5 bases from J, with 14 bases in between. The CDR3 sequence: CASSLGQGRGETQYF. DNA of the CDR3: TGTGCCAGCAGCTTAGGGCAGGGGCGCGGGGAGACCCAGTACTTC.

This chain joins TRBV5-1 and TRBJ1-6; TRBD1 agrees at 7 bases. The CDR3 has 15 amino acids. With V trimmed by 0 bases and J by 9 bases, 6 bases remained unmatched. CDR1 and CDR2 (germline): SGHRS, YFSETQ. The CDR3 sequence: CASSLAWQGVSPLHF. The CDR3 nucleotides are TGCGCCAGCAGCTTGGCCTGGCAGGGGGTTTCACCCCTCCACTTT.

This chain links TRBV9 with TRBJ2-1, with a possible D match to TRBD1 (5 bases). Per germline, CDR1 SGDLS and CDR2 YYNGEE. This CDR3 contains 14 residues. V gave up 3 bases and J gave up 0 bases, with 7 bases separating them. The CDR3 DNA is TGTGCCAGCAGCGCAGGGAACTCCTACAATGAGCAGTTCTTC. This translates into CASSAGNSYNEQFF.

The chain employs TRBV28 and TRBJ1-5, with TRBD1 identical over 8 bases. The length of the CDR3 is 15 residues. Germline lookup yields CDR1 MDHEN and CDR2 SYDVKM. V was clipped by 5 bases and J by 7 bases; unmatched bases: 10. CDR3 residues: CASSQDRVHPQPQHF. For the CDR3, the DNA is TGTGCCAGCAGTCAGGACAGGGTTCATCCACAGCCCCAGCATTTT.

The chain uses TRBV4-1 and TRBJ2-3; TRBD2 matches 10 bases. This CDR3 has 19 amino acids. The V gene's germline CDR1 is MGHRA and CDR2 YSYEKL. V lost 0 bases, J lost 5 bases, and 14 bases stayed unmatched. The CDR3 here is CASSQDTSGGAVSRDTQYF. CDR3 in DNA: TGCGCCAGCAGCCAAGATACCAGCGGGGGGGCCGTAAGTCGAGATACGCAGTATTTT.

The CDR3 DNA is TGCGCCAGCAGCCCGAGGGAGGCTTACAATGAGCAGTTCTTC. The encoded protein is CASSPREAYNEQFF. J is TRBJ2-1 and V is TRBV5-1; D may be TRBD2 (6 bases). Germline V gene sequence: CDR1 SGHRS, CDR2 YFSETQ. The CDR3 length is 14 residues. V lost 4 bases, J lost 4 bases, and 12 bases lay in between.

The rearrangement joins TRBV7-9 to TRBJ1-3; 9 bases match TRBD1. V shed 4 bases and J 0 bases; nucleotides not matched to a gene: 4. Germline values: CDR1 SEHNR, CDR2 FQNEAQ (reference sequence). The CDR3 length is 16 residues. The CDR3 DNA reads as TGTGCCAGCAGCTGGACAGGGGCGCTCTCTGGAAACACCATATATTTT. Translating it yields CASSWTGALSGNTIYF.